The clone carrying this TCR beta chain showed up just a few times. Its antigen is not identified. The data belong to a study of blood T cells in healthy people across ages. Overall study findings and caveats: Fewer expanded clones and more diversity marked long-lived versus aged donors.

The germline CDR1 and CDR2 sequences are LGHNA and YSLEER. The CDR3 extends over 15 amino acids. The V end was cut by 1 base, the J end by 7 bases, with 13 bases between. Per individual sample, total RNA of at least 5 micrograms was extracted. Sample-barcoded 5' priming and a J-beta primer mix drove a second PCR of 7 to 11 cycles. TCRdb independently ran MiXCR on the 5' RACE reads; one entry per CDR3 protein. Seen here are hundreds of thousands of distinct CDR3 sequences, about 30% observed once, and the top ten hold approximately 15%. This sequence was found in a woman aged 80 or over in good health. Sample: blood. The rearrangement uses TRBV4-3 and TRBJ1-4; D is unclear. The CDR3, as DNA: TGCGCCAGCAGCCAAGGCCCGGCCGCCTCTGAAAAACTGTTTTTT. Translated, it gives CASSQGPAASEKLFF.